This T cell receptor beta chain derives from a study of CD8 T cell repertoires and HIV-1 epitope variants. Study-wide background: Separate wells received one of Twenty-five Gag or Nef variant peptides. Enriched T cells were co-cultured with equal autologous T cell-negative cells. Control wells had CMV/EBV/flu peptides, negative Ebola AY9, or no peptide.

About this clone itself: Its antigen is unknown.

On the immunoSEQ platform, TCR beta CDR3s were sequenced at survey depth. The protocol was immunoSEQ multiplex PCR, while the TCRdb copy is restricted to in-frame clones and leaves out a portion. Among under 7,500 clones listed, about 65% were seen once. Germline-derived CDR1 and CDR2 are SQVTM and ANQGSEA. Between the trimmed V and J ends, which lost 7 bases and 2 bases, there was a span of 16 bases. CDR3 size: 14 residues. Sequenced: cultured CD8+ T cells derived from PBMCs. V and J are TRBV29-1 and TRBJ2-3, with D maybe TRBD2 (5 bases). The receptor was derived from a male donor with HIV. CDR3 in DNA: TGCAGCGCGGCGGGCACCGAGTCCACAGATACGCAGTATTTT. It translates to CSAAGTESTDTQYF.